This TCR beta chain emerged from a study of blood T cell repertoires in COVID-19. TCRdb's copy holds only in-frame clones and misses some; the assay was immunoSEQ multiplex PCR. The sample shows under 200,000 clones, approximately 80% of them seen only once. Sequencing was carried out using PBMCs or T cells enriched from blood (not recorded which). The sequence was collected from a man in his fifties who had recovered from COVID-19.

The CDR3 loop reads CASSFLAGGQETQYF. In nucleotides, the CDR3 is TGCGCCAGCAGCTTTTTAGCGGGGGGGCAAGAGACCCAGTACTTC. The V call is TRBV5-1, the J call TRBJ2-5; 11 nucleotides agree with TRBD2. Germline V CDR1 and CDR2: SGHRS, YFSETQ. V shed 2 bases and J 2 bases; nucleotides not matched to a gene: 2. This CDR3 spans 15 amino acids.